These 10 T cell receptor beta chains came from one sample sequenced in a study of blood T cell repertoires in COVID-19. The assay was immunoSEQ multiplex PCR, and TCRdb's table has in-frame clones only and misses some. The repertoire includes some 110,000 clones, approximately 80% of them detected once, and 0.8% to 1% sits in the top ten. Material: peripheral blood. Receptor source: a woman aged 70-85 years with acute or convalescent COVID-19.

This chain links TRBV3-1 (or the pseudogene TRBV3-2) with TRBJ1-1; D gene uncertain. Per the germline V gene, CDR1 is LGHDT and CDR2 is YNNKEL (reference sequence). The CDR3 consists of 16 residues. V was clipped by 0 bases and J by 2 bases, with 13 bases between them. The CDR3 DNA reads TGTGCCAGCAGCCAAGATGCGGCCGGGGTTAACACTGAAGCTTTCTTT. Translated: CASSQDAAGVNTEAFF.

The chain joins TRBV9 to TRBJ2-3, with 9 positions matching TRBD2. The V and J ends lost 0 bases and 1 base, in that order; junction bases with no gene match: 0. The CDR3 extends over 15 amino acids. CDR1 and CDR2 from the germline V gene are SGDLS and YYNGEE. CDR3: CASSVVAGGTDTQYF. Written as DNA, the CDR3 is TGTGCCAGCAGCGTAGTAGCGGGGGGCACAGATACGCAGTATTTT.

The J gene is TRBJ1-1, the V gene TRBV2; 7 nucleotides match TRBD1. CDR3 length equals 13 residues. V lost 6 bases, J lost 5 bases, and 6 bases stayed unmatched. In germline, CDR1 is SNHLY, CDR2 FYNNEI. CDR3 bases: TGTGCCAGCAGAGCCGACAGGGATACTGAAGCTTTCTTT. This translates into CASRADRDTEAFF.

The V call is TRBV25-1, the J call TRBJ1-2; TRBD1 might be the D (6 bases). V was cut by 6 bases and J by 3 bases, with 11 bases left in between. This CDR3 comprises 13 residues. The V gene's germline CDR1 is MGHDK and CDR2 SYGVNS. CDR3 bases: TGTGCCAGCAGGGACAGCGGATACTATGGCTACACCTTC. As protein: CASRDSGYYGYTF.

This rearrangement joins TRBV7-8 to TRBJ2-7, with 8 bases that match TRBD1. The CDR3 spans 14 residues. Germline CDR1 SGHVS, CDR2 FQNEAQ. The junction had 9 bases not matched to a gene; V was cut back by 5 bases and J by 6 bases. The CDR3 here is CASSDYGQGSEQYF. The CDR3 DNA is TGTGCCAGCAGCGATTACGGACAGGGTTCCGAGCAGTACTTC.

The rearrangement links TRBV7-3 to TRBJ2-3; D is possibly TRBD1 (5 bases). The CDR3 totals 12 residues. Germline V lookup: CDR1 SGHTA, CDR2 FQGTGA. Trimming took off 5 bases at V and 8 bases at J, with 11 bases between the two ends. For the CDR3, the DNA is TGTGCCAGCAGCCCCACAAGGGGTACGCAGTATTTT. Protein: CASSPTRGTQYF.

The rearrangement links TRBV29-1 to TRBJ2-1; TRBD2 matches 13 bases. Germline assignment: CDR1 SQVTM and CDR2 ANQGSEA. The CDR3 is made up of 16 amino acids. The trim removed 3 bases at V and 2 bases at J, leaving 4 bases unmatched. The CDR3 DNA follows: TGCAGCGTTGATGGCGGACTAGCGGGGGCCTACAATGAGCAGTTCTTC. It is translated as CSVDGGLAGAYNEQFF.

The CDR3 DNA reads as TGTGCCAGCAGTTTAAGCCAGGGAAACATTCAGTACTTC. This translates into CASSLSQGNIQYF. V gene TRBV12-3 or TRBV12-4 combines with J gene TRBJ2-4; D is perhaps TRBD1 (5 bases). CDR3 length: 13 amino acids. Trimming took 2 bases from V and 6 from J, leaving 8 bases between them.

The CDR3 DNA is TGTGCCAGCAGCTTAGGGGGACAGGCTGGAAACACCATATATTTT. This translates into CASSLGGQAGNTIYF. The chain has TRBV7-2 and TRBJ1-3, with TRBD1 matching 8 bases. The CDR3 sequence is 15 residues long. Germline V gene sequence: CDR1 SGHTA, CDR2 FQGNSA. The V segment lost 1 base and the J segment 2 bases; nucleotides outside the gene matches: 1.

J is TRBJ2-7 and V is TRBV28, with D possibly matching TRBD1 (6 bases). Germline values: CDR1 MDHEN, CDR2 SYDVKM. V lost 5 bases and J 7 bases, leaving 12 bases between the germline ends. The CDR3 length is 12 residues. The CDR3 sequence: CASSGQYMEQYF. DNA of the CDR3: TGTGCCAGCAGTGGACAGTACATGGAGCAGTACTTC.